This T cell receptor (beta chain) was identified in a study of cytomegalovirus exposure and HLA in healthy donors. This clone showed up just once. The germline CDR1 and CDR2 sequences are MNHNS and SASEGT. The CDR3 has 12 amino acids. Trimming shortened V by 2 bases and J by 6 bases, and 7 bases separated the two germline ends. The PCR contained 60 Vbeta and 13 Jbeta primers. Profiled with immunoSEQ multiplex PCR; TCRdb holds only in-frame clones, not every one. The data hold roughly 150,000 clones, with approximately 81% observed a single time. The chain is built from TRBV6-1 and TRBJ1-2; D is unresolved. The receptor was isolated from a boy between 2 and 10 years old in good health and CMV-seronegative. The sequencing sample was made of PBMCs. For the CDR3, the DNA is TGTGCCAGCAGTGAACCGTTCGATGGCTACACCTTC. Translation gives CASSEPFDGYTF.